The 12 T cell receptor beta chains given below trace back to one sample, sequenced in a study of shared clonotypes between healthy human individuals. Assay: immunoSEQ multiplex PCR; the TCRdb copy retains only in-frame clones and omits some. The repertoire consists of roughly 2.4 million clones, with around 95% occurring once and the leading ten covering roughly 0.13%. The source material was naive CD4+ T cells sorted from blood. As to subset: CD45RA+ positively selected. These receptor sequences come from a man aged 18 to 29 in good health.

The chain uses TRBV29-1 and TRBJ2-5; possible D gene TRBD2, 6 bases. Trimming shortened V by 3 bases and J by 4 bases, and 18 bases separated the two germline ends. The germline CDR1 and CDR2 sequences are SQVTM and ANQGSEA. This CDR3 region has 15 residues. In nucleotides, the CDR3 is TGCAGCGTTGAGTTTGGGACGGGAGCGGGAGAGACCCAGTACTTC. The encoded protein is CSVEFGTGAGETQYF.

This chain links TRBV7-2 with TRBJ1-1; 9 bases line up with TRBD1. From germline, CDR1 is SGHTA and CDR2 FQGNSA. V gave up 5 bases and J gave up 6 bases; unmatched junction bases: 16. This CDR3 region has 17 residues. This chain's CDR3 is CASSLTGTGNFGPEAFF. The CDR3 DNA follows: TGTGCCAGCAGCCTCACCGGGACAGGGAATTTTGGTCCTGAAGCTTTCTTT. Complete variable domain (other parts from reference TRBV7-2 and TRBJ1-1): GAGVSQSPSNKVTEKGKDVELRCDPISGHTALYWYRQSLGQGLEFLIYFQGNSAPDKSGLPSDRFSAERTGGSVSTLTIQRTQQEDSAVYLCASSLTGTGNFGPEAFFGQGTRLTVV.

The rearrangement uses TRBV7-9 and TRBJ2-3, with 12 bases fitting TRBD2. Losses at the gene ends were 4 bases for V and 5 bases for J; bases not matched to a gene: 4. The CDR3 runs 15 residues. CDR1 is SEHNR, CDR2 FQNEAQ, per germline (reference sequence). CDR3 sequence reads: CASSSLAGGGDTQYF. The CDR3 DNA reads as TGTGCCAGCAGCTCACTAGCGGGAGGAGGAGATACGCAGTATTTT.

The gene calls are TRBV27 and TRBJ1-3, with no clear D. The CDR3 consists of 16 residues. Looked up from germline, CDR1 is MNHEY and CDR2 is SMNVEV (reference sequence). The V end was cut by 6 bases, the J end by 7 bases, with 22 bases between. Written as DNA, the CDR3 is TGTGCCAGCAGAATACGACTCAGGCGGTCCGGGAACACCATATATTTT. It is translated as CASRIRLRRSGNTIYF.

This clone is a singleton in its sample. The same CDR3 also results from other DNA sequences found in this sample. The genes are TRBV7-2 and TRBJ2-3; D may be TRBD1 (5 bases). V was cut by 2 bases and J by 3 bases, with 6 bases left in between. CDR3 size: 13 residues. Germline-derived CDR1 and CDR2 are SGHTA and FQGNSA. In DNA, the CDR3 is TGTGCCAGCAGCTTACAGGGAACAGATACGCAGTATTTT. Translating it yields CASSLQGTDTQYF. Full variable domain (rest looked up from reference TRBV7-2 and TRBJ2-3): GAGVSQSPSNKVTEKGKDVELRCDPISGHTALYWYRQSLGQGLEFLIYFQGNSAPDKSGLPSDRFSAERTGGSVSTLTIQRTQQEDSAVYLCASSLQGTDTQYFGPGTRLTVL.

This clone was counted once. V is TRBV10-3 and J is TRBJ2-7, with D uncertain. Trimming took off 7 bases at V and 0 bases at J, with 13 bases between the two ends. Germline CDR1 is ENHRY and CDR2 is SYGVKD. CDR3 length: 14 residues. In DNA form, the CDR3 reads TGTGCCATCATGAGGACCCCGAGCTCCTACGAGCAGTACTTC. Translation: CAIMRTPSSYEQYF.

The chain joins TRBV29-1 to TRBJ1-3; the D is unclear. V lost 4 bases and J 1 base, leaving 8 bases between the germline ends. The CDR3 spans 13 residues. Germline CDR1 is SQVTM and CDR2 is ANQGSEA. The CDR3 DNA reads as TGCAGCGTTGCAACCAATTCTGGAAACACCATATATTTT. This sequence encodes CSVATNSGNTIYF.

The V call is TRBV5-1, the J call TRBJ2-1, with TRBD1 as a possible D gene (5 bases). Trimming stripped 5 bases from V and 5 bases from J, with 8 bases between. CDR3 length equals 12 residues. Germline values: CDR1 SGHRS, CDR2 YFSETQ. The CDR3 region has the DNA TGCGCCAGCAGGGTACAGGACAATGAGCAGTTCTTC. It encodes CASRVQDNEQFF.

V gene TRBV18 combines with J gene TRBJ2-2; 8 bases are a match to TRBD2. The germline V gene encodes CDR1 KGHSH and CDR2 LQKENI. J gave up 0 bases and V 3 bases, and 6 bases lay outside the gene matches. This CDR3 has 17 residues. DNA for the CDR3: TGTGCCAGCTCACCTCGACTAGCGCAAACGAACACCGGGGAGCTGTTTTTT. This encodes CASSPRLAQTNTGELFF. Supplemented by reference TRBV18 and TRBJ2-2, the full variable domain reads NAGVMQNPRHLVRRRGQEARLRCSPMKGHSHVYWYRQLPEEGLKFMVYLQKENIIDESGMPKERFSAEFPKEGPSILRIQQVVRGDSAAYFCASSPRLAQTNTGELFFGEGSRLTVL.

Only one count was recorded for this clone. CDR3 loop: CASSDPGVPEQYF. The CDR3 DNA reads as TGTGCCAGCAGCGACCCAGGGGTTCCCGAGCAGTACTTC. This chain uses TRBV7-2 with TRBJ2-7, with TRBD1 as a possible D gene (6 bases). The ends were cut back, 5 bases at V and 6 bases at J, with 14 bases in the middle. The length of the CDR3 is 13 residues. The V gene's germline CDR1 is SGHTA and CDR2 FQGNSA.

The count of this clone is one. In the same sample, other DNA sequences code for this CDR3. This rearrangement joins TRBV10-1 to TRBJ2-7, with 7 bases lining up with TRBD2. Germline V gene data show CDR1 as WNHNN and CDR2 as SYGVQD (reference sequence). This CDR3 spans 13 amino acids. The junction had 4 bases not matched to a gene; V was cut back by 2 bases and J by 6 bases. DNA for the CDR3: TGCGCCAGCAGTGAGCAGGGAGGGTCCGAGCAGTACTTC. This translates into CASSEQGGSEQYF.

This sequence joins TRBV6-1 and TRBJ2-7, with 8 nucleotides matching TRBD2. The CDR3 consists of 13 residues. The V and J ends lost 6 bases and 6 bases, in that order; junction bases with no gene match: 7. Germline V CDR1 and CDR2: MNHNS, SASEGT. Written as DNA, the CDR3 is TGTGCCAGCAGACTAGCGGCTTTAATCGAGCAGTACTTC. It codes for CASRLAALIEQYF.